This T cell receptor beta chain derives from a study of blood T cells in healthy people across ages. Many counts were recorded for this clonotype. CDR3 size: 14 residues. The trim removed 2 bases at V and 7 bases at J, leaving 2 bases unmatched. Germline V lookup: CDR1 MRHNA, CDR2 SNTAGT. The second PCR ran roughly 6 to 11 cycles with a sample-barcoded 5' primer and J-beta primers. TCRdb re-derived calls from the 5' RACE reads in MiXCR, one entry per CDR3 protein. The sample includes approximately 580,000 distinct CDR3 sequences, around 24% of them seen just once. These data were likewise used in another study, on T cells of mothers and their children.

The source of this sequence is a boy between 5 and 17 years old in good health. Sequenced sample: blood. V and J are TRBV6-4 and TRBJ2-1; TRBD2 matches at 10 bases. CDR3 region: CASSDSGGENEQFF. The CDR3 DNA is TGTGCCAGCAGTGACAGCGGGGGGGAGAATGAGCAGTTCTTC.